A single sample is the source of the 9 T cell receptor beta chains below, sequenced in a study of cytotoxic CD8 clonotypes in ibrutinib-treated CLL. Sequencing used immunoSEQ multiplex PCR; TCRdb keeps in-frame clones, though not all of them. The sample yields about 160,000 clones, around 80% seen once. The sample was PBMCs, taken after 24 months of ibrutinib treatment. The origin of the receptors is a human donor with chronic lymphocytic leukemia.

This chain connects TRBV11-2 to TRBJ2-3, with 8 bases aligning to TRBD2. CDR1 is SGHAT and CDR2 is FQNNGV in the germline V gene. The junction had 6 bases not matched to a gene; V was cut back by 1 base and J by 3 bases. CDR3 length: 16 amino acids. The CDR3 is CASSLVRGGRTDTQYF. CDR3 nucleotides: TGTGCCAGCAGCTTAGTTCGGGGGGGAAGGACAGATACGCAGTATTTT.

This chain links TRBV11-2 with TRBJ2-1; no definite D call. The V and J ends lost 0 bases and 1 base respectively, with 10 bases between them. CDR3 size: 16 residues. CDR1 and CDR2 from the germline V gene are SGHAT and FQNNGV. The CDR3 spells CASSLDPRVSYNEQFF. The DNA for the CDR3 is TGTGCCAGCAGCTTAGATCCCCGGGTATCCTACAATGAGCAGTTCTTC.

This chain connects TRBV7-3 to TRBJ2-5; 11 bases are shared with TRBD2. The CDR3 runs 15 residues. Per the germline V gene, CDR1 is SGHTA and CDR2 is FQGTGA. J was trimmed by 4 bases and V by 5 bases; bases with no gene match: 6. The CDR3 coding sequence is TGTGCCAGCAGCATTAGCGGGAGGGCCATAGAGACCCAGTACTTC. Its translation is CASSISGRAIETQYF. The full variable domain, rest sourced from reference TRBV7-3 and TRBJ2-5, is GAGVSQTPSNKVTEKGKYVELRCDPISGHTALYWYRQSLGQGPEFLIYFQGTGAADDSGLPNDRFFAVRPEGSVSTLKIQRTERGDSAVYLCASSISGRAIETQYFGPGTRLLVL.

The rearrangement links TRBV4-1 to TRBJ2-3; 9 nucleotides match TRBD1. CDR1 and CDR2 (germline): MGHRA, YSYEKL. The CDR3 is 14 amino acids. J lost 9 bases, V lost 1 base, and 5 bases had no gene match. The CDR3 coding sequence is TGCGCCAGCAGCCAAGGGGAAGGGACAGGGACGCAGTATTTT. It encodes CASSQGEGTGTQYF.

V and J are TRBV30 and TRBJ2-1, with unresolved D. The CDR3 length is 16 residues. The ends were cut back, 0 bases at V and 0 bases at J, with 12 bases in the middle. The germline V gene has CDR1 GTSNPN and CDR2 SVGIG (reference sequence). The DNA of the CDR3 is TGTGCCTGGAGTGTCCGGACCCCGAGCTCCTACAATGAGCAGTTCTTC. Its translation: CAWSVRTPSSYNEQFF.

The chain carries TRBV25-1 and TRBJ1-2; D uncertain. V lost 3 bases and J lost 2, with 7 bases in between. The CDR3 contains 13 residues. From germline, CDR1 is MGHDK and CDR2 SYGVNS. The CDR3 nucleotides are TGTGCCAGCAGTGAGCCGGGAAACTATGGCTACACCTTC. This encodes CASSEPGNYGYTF.

This clone showed up just a few times. The chain has TRBV7-8 and TRBJ1-1, with D possibly being TRBD1 (6 bases). Germline CDR1 and CDR2: SGHVS and FQNEAQ. V lost 7 bases to trimming and J lost 1 base, with 13 bases between them. The CDR3 is 14 residues long. CDR3 sequence: CASTLGGQNTEAFF. The CDR3 DNA sequence: TGTGCCAGCACCCTGGGGGGACAGAACACTGAAGCTTTCTTT.

The V call is TRBV7-2, the J call TRBJ2-7; 8 bases agree with TRBD2. V lost 10 bases and J lost 3; bases outside the gene matches: 11. The CDR3 runs 14 residues. The germline gives CDR1 SGHTA, CDR2 FQGNSA. The CDR3 nucleotides read TGTGCCACCGGTTGGGAGAGCGGGAGCTACGAGCAGTACTTC. This translates into CATGWESGSYEQYF.

V and J are TRBV11-2 and TRBJ2-5; D gene unclear. In germline, CDR1 is SGHAT, CDR2 FQNNGV. The CDR3 runs 12 residues. Trimming stripped 3 bases from V and 7 bases from J, with 9 bases between. The CDR3 DNA follows: TGTGCCAGCAGCTTTCGAGAAGGGACCCAGTACTTC. Its translation is CASSFREGTQYF.